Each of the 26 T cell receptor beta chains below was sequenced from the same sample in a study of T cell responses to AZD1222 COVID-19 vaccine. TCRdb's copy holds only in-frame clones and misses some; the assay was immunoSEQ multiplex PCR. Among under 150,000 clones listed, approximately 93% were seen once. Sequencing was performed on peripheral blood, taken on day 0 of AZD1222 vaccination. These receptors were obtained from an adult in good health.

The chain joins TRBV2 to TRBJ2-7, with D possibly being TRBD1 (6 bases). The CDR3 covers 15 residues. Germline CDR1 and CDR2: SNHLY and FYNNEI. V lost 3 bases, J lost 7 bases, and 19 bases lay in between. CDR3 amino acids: CASSDRGTLGSEQYF. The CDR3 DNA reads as TGTGCCAGCAGTGATAGAGGGACACTGGGCTCAGAGCAGTACTTC.

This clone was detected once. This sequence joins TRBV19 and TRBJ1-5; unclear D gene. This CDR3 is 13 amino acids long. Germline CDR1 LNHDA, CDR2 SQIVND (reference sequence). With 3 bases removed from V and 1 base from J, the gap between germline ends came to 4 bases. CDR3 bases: TGTGCCAGTAGTATGACAAGCAATCAGCCCCAGCATTTT. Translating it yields CASSMTSNQPQHF.

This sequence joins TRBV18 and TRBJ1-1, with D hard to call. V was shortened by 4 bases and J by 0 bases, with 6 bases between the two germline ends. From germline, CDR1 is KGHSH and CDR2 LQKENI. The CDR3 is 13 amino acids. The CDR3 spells CASSLGLNTEAFF. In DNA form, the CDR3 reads TGTGCCAGCTCACTCGGGTTGAACACTGAAGCTTTCTTT.

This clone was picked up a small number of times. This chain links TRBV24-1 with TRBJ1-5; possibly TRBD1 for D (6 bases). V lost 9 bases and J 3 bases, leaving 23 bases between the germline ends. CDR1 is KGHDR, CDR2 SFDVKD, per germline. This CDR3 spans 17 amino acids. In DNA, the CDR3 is TGTGCCACCCTTACCGGACAGCTACCTTATTCCAATCAGCCCCAGCATTTT. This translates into CATLTGQLPYSNQPQHF.

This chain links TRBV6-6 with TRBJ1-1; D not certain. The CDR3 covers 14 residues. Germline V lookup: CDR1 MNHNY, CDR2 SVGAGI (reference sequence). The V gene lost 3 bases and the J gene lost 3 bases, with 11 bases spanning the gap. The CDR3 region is CASSYRDGHTEAFF. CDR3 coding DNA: TGTGCCAGCAGTTATAGAGACGGTCACACTGAAGCTTTCTTT.

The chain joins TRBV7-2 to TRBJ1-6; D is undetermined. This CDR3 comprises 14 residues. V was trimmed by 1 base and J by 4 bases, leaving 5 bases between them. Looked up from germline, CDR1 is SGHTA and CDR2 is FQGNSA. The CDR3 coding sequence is TGTGCCAGCAGCTTAGAAGGTTATAATTCACCCCTCCACTTT. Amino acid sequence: CASSLEGYNSPLHF.

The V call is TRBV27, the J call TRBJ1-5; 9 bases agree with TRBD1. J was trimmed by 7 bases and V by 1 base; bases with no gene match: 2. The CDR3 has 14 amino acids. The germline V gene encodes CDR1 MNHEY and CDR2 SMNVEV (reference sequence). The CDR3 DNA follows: TGTGCCAGCAGTTTATACAGGGGGCGGCAGCCCCAGCATTTT. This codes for CASSLYRGRQPQHF.

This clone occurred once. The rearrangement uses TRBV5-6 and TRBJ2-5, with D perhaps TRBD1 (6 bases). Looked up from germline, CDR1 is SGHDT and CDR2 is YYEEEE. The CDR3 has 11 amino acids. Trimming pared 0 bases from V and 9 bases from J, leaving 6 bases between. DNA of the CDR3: TGTGCCAGCAGCTTGGAGGGGGCCCAGTACTTC. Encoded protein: CASSLEGAQYF.

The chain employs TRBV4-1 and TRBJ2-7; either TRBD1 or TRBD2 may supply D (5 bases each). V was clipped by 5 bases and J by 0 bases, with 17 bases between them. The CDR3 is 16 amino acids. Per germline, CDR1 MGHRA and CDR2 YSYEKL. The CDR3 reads CASSGDPTGASYEQYF. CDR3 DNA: TGCGCCAGCAGCGGGGACCCTACGGGCGCCTCCTACGAGCAGTACTTC.

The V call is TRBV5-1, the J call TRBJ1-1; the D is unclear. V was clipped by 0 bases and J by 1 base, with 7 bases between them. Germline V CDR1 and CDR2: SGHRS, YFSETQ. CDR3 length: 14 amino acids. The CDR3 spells CASSLDQGNTEAFF. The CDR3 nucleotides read TGCGCCAGCAGCTTGGACCAAGGGAACACTGAAGCTTTCTTT. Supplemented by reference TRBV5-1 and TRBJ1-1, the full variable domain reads KAGVTQTPRYLIKTRGQQVTLSCSPISGHRSVSWYQQTPGQGLQFLFEYFSETQRNKGNFPGRFSGRQFSNSRSEMNVSTLELGDSALYLCASSLDQGNTEAFFGQGTRLTVV.

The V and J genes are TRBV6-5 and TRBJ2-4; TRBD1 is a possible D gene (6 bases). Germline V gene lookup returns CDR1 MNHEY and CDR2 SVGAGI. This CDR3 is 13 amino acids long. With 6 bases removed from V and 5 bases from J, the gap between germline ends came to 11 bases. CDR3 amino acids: CASRKTGQNIQYF. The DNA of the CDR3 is TGTGCCAGCAGGAAGACAGGACAAAACATTCAGTACTTC.

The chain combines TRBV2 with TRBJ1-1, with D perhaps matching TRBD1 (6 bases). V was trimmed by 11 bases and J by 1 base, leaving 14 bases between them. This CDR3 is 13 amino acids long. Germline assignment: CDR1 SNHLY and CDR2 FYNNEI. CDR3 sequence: CADRRAENTEAFF. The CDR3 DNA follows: TGTGCCGACAGGCGGGCAGAGAACACTGAAGCTTTCTTT. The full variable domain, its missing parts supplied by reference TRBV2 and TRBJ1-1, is EPEVTQTPSHQVTQMGQEVILRCVPISNHLYFYWYRQILGQKVEFLVSFYNNEISEKSEIFDDQFSVERPDGSNFTLKIRSTKLEDSAMYFCADRRAENTEAFFGQGTRLTVV.

The CDR3 DNA reads as TGCGCCAGCAGCTTGTTTGACAATTATGGCTACACCTTC. Residues: CASSLFDNYGYTF. The chain employs TRBV5-1 and TRBJ1-2; D not resolved. This CDR3 spans 13 amino acids. CDR1 and CDR2 (germline): SGHRS, YFSETQ. V was clipped by 1 base and J by 5 bases, with 9 bases between them.

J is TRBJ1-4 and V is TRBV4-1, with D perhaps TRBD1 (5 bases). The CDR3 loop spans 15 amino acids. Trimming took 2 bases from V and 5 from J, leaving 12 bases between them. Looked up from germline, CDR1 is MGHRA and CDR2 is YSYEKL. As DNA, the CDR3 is TGCGCCAGCAGCCAACCGGGGAGGGGAAATGAAAAACTGTTTTTT. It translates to CASSQPGRGNEKLFF.

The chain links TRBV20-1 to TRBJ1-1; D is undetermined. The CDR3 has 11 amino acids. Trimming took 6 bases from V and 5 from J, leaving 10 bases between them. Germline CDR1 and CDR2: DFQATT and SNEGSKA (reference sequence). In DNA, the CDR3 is TGCAGTGCCAATCACGCGACTGAAGCTTTCTTT. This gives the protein CSANHATEAFF.

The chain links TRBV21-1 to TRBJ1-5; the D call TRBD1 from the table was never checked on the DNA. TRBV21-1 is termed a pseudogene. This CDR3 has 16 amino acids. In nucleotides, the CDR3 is TGTGCCAGCAGCAAACGCCGGCAGGCAGGGGGTCAGCCCCAGCATTTT. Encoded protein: CASSKRRQAGGQPQHF.

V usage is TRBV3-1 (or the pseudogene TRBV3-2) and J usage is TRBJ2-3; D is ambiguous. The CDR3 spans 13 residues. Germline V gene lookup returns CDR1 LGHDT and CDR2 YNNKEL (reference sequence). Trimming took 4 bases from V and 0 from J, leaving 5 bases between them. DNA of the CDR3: TGTGCCAGCAGCCGTTTTAGCACAGATACGCAGTATTTT. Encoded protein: CASSRFSTDTQYF.

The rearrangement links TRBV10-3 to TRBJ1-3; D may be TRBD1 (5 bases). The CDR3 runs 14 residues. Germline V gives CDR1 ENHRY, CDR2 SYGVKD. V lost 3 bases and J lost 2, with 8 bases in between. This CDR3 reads CAISEQVAGNTIYF. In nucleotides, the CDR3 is TGTGCCATCAGTGAACAGGTGGCTGGAAACACCATATATTTT.

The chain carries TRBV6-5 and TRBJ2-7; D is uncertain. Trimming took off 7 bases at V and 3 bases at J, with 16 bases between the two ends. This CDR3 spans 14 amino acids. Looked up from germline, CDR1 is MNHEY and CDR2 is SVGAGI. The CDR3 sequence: CASTTTWDYYEQYF. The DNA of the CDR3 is TGTGCCAGCACTACGACATGGGATTACTACGAGCAGTACTTC.

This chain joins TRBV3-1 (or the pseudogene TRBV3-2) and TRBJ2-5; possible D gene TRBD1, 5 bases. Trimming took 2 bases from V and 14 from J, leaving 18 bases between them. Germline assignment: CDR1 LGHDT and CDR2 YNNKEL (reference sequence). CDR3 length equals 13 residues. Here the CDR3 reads CASSQYTRASSYF. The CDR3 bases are TGTGCCAGCAGCCAATACACCAGGGCTTCATCCTACTTC.

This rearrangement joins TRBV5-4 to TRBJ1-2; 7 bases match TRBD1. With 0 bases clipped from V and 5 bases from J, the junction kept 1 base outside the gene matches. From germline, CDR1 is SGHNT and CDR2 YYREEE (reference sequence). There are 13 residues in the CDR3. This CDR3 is CASSLAGGYGYTF. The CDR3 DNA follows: TGTGCCAGCAGCTTGGCAGGGGGGTATGGCTACACCTTC.

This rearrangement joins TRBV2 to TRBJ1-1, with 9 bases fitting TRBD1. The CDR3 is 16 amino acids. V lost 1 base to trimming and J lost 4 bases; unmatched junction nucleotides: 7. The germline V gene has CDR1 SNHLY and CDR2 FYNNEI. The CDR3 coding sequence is TGTGCCAGCAGTGAAGGAGGGGACAGGGAGGCCACTGAAGCTTTCTTT. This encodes CASSEGGDREATEAFF.

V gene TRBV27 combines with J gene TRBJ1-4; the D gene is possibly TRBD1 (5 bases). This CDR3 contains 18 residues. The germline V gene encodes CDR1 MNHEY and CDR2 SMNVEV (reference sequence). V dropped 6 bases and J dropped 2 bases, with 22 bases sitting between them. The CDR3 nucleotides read TGTGCCAGCAGCCGCGGGGCCACCTACACGTCGACTAATGAAAAACTGTTTTTT. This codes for CASSRGATYTSTNEKLFF.

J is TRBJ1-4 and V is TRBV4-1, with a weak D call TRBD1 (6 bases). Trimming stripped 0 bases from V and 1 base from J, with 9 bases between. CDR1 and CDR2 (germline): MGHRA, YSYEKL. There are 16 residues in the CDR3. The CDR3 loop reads CASSQEGARTNEKLFF. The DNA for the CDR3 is TGCGCCAGCAGCCAAGAGGGGGCGCGAACTAATGAAAAACTGTTTTTT.

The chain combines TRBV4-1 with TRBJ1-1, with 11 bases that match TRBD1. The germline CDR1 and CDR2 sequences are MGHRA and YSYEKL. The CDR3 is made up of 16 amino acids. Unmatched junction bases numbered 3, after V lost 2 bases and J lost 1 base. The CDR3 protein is CASSQRDRGGNTEAFF. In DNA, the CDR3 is TGCGCCAGCAGCCAAAGGGACAGGGGGGGGAACACTGAAGCTTTCTTT.

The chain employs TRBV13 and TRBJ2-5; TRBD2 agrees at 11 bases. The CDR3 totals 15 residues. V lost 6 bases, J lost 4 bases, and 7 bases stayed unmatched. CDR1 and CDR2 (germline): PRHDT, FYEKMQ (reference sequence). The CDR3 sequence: CASRLAGAPRETQYF. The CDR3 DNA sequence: TGTGCCAGCAGACTAGCGGGGGCCCCTCGAGAGACCCAGTACTTC.